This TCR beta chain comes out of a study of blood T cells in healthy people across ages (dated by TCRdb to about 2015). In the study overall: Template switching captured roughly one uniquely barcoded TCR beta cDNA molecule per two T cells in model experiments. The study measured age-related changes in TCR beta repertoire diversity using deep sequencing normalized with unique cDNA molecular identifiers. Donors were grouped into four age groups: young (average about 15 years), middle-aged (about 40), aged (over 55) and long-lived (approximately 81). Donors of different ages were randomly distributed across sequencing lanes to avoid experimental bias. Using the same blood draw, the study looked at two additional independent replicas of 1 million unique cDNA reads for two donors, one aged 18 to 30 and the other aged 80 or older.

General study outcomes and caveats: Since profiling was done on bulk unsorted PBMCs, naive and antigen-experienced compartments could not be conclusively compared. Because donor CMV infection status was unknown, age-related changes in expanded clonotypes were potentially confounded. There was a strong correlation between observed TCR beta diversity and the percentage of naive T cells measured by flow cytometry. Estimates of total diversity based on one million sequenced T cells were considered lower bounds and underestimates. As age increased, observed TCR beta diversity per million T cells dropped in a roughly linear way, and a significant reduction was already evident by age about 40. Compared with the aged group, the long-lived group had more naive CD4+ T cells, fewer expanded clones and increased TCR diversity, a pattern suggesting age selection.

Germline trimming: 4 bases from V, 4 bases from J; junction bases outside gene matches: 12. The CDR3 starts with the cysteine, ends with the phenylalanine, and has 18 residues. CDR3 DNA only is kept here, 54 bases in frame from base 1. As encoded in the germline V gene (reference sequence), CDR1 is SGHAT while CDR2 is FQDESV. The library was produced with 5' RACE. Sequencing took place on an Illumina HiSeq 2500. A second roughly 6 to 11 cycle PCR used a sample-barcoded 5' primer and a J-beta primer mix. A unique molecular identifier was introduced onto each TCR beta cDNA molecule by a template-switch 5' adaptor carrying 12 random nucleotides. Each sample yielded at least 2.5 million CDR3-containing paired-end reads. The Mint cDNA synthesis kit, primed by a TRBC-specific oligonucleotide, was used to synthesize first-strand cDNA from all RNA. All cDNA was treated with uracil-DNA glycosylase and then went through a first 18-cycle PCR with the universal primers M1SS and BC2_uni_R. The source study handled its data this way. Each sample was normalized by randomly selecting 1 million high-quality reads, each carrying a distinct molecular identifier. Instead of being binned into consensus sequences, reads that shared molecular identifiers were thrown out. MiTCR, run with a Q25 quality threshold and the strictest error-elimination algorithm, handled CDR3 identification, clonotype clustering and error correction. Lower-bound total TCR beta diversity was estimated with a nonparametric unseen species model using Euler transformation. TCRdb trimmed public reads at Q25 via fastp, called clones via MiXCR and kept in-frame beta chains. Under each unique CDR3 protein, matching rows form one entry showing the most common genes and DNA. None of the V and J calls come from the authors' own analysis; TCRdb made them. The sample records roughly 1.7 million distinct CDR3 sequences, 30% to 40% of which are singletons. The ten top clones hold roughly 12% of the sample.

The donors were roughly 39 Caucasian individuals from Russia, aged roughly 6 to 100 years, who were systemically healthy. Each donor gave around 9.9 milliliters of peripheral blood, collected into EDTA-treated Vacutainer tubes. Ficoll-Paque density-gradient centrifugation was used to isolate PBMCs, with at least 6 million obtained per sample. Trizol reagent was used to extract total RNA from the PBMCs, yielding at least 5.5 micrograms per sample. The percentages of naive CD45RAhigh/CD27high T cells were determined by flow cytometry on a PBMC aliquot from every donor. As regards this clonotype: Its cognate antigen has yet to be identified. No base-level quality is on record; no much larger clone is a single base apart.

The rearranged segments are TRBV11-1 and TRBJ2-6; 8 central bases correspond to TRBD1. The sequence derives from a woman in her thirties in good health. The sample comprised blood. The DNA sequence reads TGTGCCAGCAGCTCCAAGGGGCAGGGGGCGCTAGGGGCCAACGTCCTGACTTTC. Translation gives CASSSKGQGALGANVLTF.